The T cell receptor beta chain under discussion was sequenced for a study of blood T cell repertoires in COVID-19. The V and J ends lost 9 bases and 4 bases respectively, with 12 bases between them. The CDR3 loop spans 12 amino acids. This clone turned up a few times. Generated by immunoSEQ multiplex PCR, the TCRdb table keeps only in-frame clones and is missing some. The sample shows 110,000 or so clones, roughly 82% of them seen only once. This TCR came from a woman in her thirties or forties with acute or convalescent COVID-19. V usage is TRBV12-3 or TRBV12-4 and J usage is TRBJ1-2; D is uncertain. The sample was peripheral blood. CDR3 residues: CASGAGPYGYTF. As DNA, the CDR3 is TGTGCCAGTGGCGCAGGCCCCTATGGCTACACCTTC.